A selection of T cell receptor beta chains follows, all from one sample in a study of blood T cell repertoires in COVID-19. The protocol was immunoSEQ multiplex PCR, while the TCRdb copy is restricted to in-frame clones and leaves out a portion. The sample includes about 160,000 clones, 87% seen only once; the top ten take about 5.7%. Sequenced: peripheral blood. These receptors were taken from a man older than 75 with acute or convalescent COVID-19. Both conserved end residues are part of each CDR3. Fields, in order: clone size, D gene, V gene, J gene, CDR3 protein, CDR3 DNA. A D gene is named only where the DNA matches it firmly. Expanded clones get a size class; other rows say once, few or many, or leave the size out.

-,-,TRBV6-5,TRBJ2-5,CASSYQTGVQETQYF,TGTGCCAGCAGTTACCAAACGGGGGTCCAAGAGACCCAGTACTTC
-,TRBD1,TRBV5-4,TRBJ1-3,CASREGTGLGGNTIYF,TGTGCCAGCAGGGAAGGGACAGGGCTTGGTGGAAACACCATATATTTT
-,-,TRBV29-1,TRBJ1-1,CSVEGRAGSTEAFF,TGCAGCGTTGAGGGTCGGGCGGGGAGCACTGAAGCTTTCTTT
-,TRBD2,TRBV3-1/TRBV3-2,TRBJ2-2,CASSPGLLRTGELFF,TGTGCCAGCAGCCCGGGACTACTCCGGACCGGGGAGCTGTTTTTT
-,-,TRBV15,TRBJ2-1,CATSPTDSGISYNEQFF,TGTGCCACCAGCCCAACCGATAGCGGAATCTCCTACAATGAGCAGTTCTTC
-,TRBD2,TRBV6-2/TRBV6-3,TRBJ2-1,CASSRSGGSYNEQFF,TGTGCCAGCAGTCGAAGCGGGGGATCCTACAATGAGCAGTTCTTC
-,-,TRBV5-1,TRBJ2-5,CASRVGWGEETQYF,TGCGCCAGCAGAGTCGGCTGGGGGGAAGAGACCCAGTACTTC
-,-,TRBV4-2,TRBJ1-1,CASSQIDTRTEAFF,TGTGCCAGCAGCCAGATAGACACCCGCACTGAAGCTTTCTTT
-,-,TRBV21-1,TRBJ1-6,CAERYPNRSWNSPLHF,TGTGCCGAACGTTATCCTAACAGATCTTGGAATTCACCCCTCCACTTT
-,TRBD2,TRBV6-5,TRBJ2-2,CASRAGGANTGELFF,TGTGCCAGCAGAGCGGGAGGCGCGAACACCGGGGAGCTGTTTTTT
-,TRBD1,TRBV18,TRBJ2-2,CASSPRQGDTGELFF,TGTGCCAGCTCACCTCGACAGGGGGACACCGGGGAGCTGTTTTTT
-,-,TRBV28,TRBJ1-4,CASSFLSGTNEKLFF,TGTGCCAGCAGTTTTTTGTCCGGGACTAATGAAAAACTGTTTTTT
-,TRBD1,TRBV10-3,TRBJ2-7,CAIRTGGSAYEQYF,TGTGCCATCAGGACAGGGGGTAGCGCCTACGAGCAGTACTTC
-,-,TRBV28,TRBJ2-2,CASSFWSTGELFF,TGTGCCAGCAGTTTCTGGTCAACAGGGGAGCTGTTTTTT
-,-,TRBV5-1,TRBJ2-1,CASSLLNTRGRNEQFF,TGCGCCAGCAGCTTGCTAAATACCAGGGGCCGGAATGAGCAGTTCTTC
-,TRBD2,TRBV3-1/TRBV3-2,TRBJ2-7,CASSLILAGGPSEQYF,TGTGCCAGCAGCCTTATCTTAGCGGGAGGGCCCTCCGAGCAGTACTTC
-,-,TRBV19,TRBJ2-7,CASSEGYEQYF,TGTGCCAGTAGTGAGGGTTACGAGCAGTACTTC
once,-,TRBV15,TRBJ1-3,CATSREQILNTIYF,TGTGCCACCAGCAGAGAGCAGATTTTAAACACCATATATTTT
-,TRBD1,TRBV6-5,TRBJ2-1,CASSSQGVYNEQFF,TGTGCCAGCAGTTCTCAGGGGGTCTACAATGAGCAGTTCTTC
few,TRBD2,TRBV19,TRBJ2-7,CASGLAVSYEQYF,TGTGCCAGTGGACTAGCGGTTTCCTACGAGCAGTACTTC
-,TRBD1,TRBV6-5,TRBJ1-1,CASNPRQGARTEAFF,TGTGCCAGCAACCCCCGACAGGGGGCGCGCACTGAAGCTTTCTTT
-,TRBD1,TRBV28,TRBJ1-2,CASSFANTAAGGAGYTF,TGTGCCAGCAGTTTTGCGAACACCGCCGCAGGGGGCGCGGGCTACACCTTC
-,-,TRBV7-8,TRBJ1-5,CASSWGQGLNQPQHF,TGTGCCAGCAGCTGGGGACAAGGGTTAAATCAGCCCCAGCATTTT
-,TRBD2,TRBV5-1,TRBJ2-2,CASGLTSAGELFF,TGCGCCAGCGGGCTCACTAGCGCCGGGGAGCTGTTTTTT
-,-,TRBV28,TRBJ1-3,CASSGAFRGAEGNTIYF,TGTGCCAGCAGTGGAGCCTTTCGGGGGGCGGAGGGAAACACCATATATTTT
once,TRBD2,TRBV15,TRBJ2-1,CATRSGTRFGNEQFF,TGTGCCACAAGATCCGGGACTAGATTTGGCAATGAGCAGTTCTTC
-,-,TRBV14,TRBJ2-1,CASSQVSGSSYNEQFF,TGTGCCAGCAGCCAAGTTTCCGGGAGCTCCTACAATGAGCAGTTCTTC
-,TRBD2,TRBV5-1,TRBJ2-1,CASSVSGSIGEQFF,TGCGCCAGCAGCGTTAGCGGGAGCATTGGTGAGCAGTTCTTC